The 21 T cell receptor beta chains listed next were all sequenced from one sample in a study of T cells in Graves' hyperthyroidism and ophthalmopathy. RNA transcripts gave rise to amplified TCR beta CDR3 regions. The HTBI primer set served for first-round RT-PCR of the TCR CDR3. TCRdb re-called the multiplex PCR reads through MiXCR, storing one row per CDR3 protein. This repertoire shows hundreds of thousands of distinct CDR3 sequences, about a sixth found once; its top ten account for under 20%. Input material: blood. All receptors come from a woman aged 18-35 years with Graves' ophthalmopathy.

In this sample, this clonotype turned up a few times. CDR3 DNA sequence: TGTGCCAGTAGTATGCGGGACACCCACGGGGGCGATCAGCCCCAGCATTTT. Translated: CASSMRDTHGGDQPQHF. V gene TRBV19 combines with J gene TRBJ1-5; perhaps TRBD1 as D (6 bases). Germline V lookup: CDR1 LNHDA, CDR2 SQIVND (reference sequence). The CDR3 has 17 residues. Trimming left V 3 bases short and J 5 bases short, with 20 bases between.

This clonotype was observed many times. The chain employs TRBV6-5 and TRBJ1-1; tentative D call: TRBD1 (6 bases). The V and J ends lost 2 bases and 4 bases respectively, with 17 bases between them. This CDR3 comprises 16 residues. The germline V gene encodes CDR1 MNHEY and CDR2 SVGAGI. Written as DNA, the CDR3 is TGTGCCAGCAGTTACACAGGGCGTATAGCCCCCACTGAAGCTTTCTTT. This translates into CASSYTGRIAPTEAFF.

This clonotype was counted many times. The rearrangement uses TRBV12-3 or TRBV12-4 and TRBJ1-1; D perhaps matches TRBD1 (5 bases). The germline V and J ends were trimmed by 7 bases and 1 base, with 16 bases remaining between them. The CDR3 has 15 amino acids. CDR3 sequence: CASIKTGRRNTEAFF. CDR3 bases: TGTGCCAGCATAAAAACGGGACGCCGGAACACTGAAGCTTTCTTT.

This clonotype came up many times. CDR3 sequence (DNA): TGTGCCAGCAGGACCCTGACAGGGGATAGCAATCAGCCCCAGCATTTT. Amino acids: CASRTLTGDSNQPQHF. The chain links TRBV27 to TRBJ1-5; 8 bases are shared with TRBD1. J gave up 0 bases and V 6 bases, and 7 bases lay outside the gene matches. The CDR3 spans 16 residues. Germline CDR1 and CDR2: MNHEY and SMNVEV (reference sequence).

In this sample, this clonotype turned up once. The CDR3 DNA sequence: TGTGCCAGCAGTTACGGTACTAGCGGCCACAATGAGCAGTTCTTC. This encodes CASSYGTSGHNEQFF. The chain carries TRBV6-2 or TRBV6-3 and TRBJ2-1; TRBD2 agrees at 8 bases. Germline CDR1 MNHEY, CDR2 SVGEGT. The length of the CDR3 is 15 residues. Germline trimming cut 2 bases from V and 5 bases from J; bases unmatched to any gene: 5.

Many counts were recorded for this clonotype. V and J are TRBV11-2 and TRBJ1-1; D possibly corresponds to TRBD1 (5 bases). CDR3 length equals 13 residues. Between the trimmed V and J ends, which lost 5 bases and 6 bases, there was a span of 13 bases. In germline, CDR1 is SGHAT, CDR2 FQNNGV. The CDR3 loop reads CASSQTGPAEAFF. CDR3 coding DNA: TGTGCCAGCAGCCAAACAGGACCCGCTGAAGCTTTCTTT.

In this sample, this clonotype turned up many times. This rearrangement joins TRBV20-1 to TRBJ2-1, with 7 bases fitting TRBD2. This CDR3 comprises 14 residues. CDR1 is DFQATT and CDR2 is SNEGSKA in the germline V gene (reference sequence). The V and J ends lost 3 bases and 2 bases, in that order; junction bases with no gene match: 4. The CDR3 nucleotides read TGCAGTGCTAGTCCTAGCGGTCCCTACAATGAGCAGTTCTTC. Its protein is CSASPSGPYNEQFF.

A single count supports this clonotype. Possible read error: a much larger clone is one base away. The CDR3 DNA reads as TGTGCCACCATGGAAGATCGGGGGCCCTACGAGCAGTGCTTC. This gives the protein CATMEDRGPYEQCF. The chain recombines TRBV10-3 with TRBJ2-7, with D possibly being TRBD1 or TRBD2 (6 bases each). This CDR3 is built from 14 residues. The germline CDR1 and CDR2 sequences are ENHRY and SYGVKD.

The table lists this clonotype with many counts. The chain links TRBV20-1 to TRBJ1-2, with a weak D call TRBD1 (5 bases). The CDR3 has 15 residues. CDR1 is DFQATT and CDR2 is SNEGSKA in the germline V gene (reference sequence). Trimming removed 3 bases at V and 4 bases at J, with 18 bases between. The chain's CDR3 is CSASGAEGVSYGYTF. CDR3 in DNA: TGCAGTGCTAGTGGGGCGGAAGGGGTTTCCTATGGCTACACCTTC.

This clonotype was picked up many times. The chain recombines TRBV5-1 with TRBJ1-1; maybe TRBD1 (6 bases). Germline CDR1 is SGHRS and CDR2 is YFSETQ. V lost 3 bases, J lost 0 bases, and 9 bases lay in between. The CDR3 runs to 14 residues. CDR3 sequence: CASSWRDMNTEAFF. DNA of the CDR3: TGCGCCAGCAGCTGGCGGGACATGAACACTGAAGCTTTCTTT.

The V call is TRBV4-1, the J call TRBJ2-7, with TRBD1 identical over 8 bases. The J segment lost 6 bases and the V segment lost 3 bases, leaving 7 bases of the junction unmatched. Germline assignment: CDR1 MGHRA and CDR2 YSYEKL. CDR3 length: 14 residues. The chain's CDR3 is CASSHGQGTGEQYF. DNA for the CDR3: TGCGCCAGCAGCCACGGACAGGGAACGGGCGAGCAGTACTTC.

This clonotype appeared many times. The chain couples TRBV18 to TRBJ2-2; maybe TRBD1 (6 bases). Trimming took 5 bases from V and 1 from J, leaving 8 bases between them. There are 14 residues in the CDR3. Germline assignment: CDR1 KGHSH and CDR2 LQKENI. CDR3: CASSSGQNTGELFF. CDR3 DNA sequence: TGTGCCAGCTCATCGGGACAGAACACCGGGGAGCTGTTTTTT.

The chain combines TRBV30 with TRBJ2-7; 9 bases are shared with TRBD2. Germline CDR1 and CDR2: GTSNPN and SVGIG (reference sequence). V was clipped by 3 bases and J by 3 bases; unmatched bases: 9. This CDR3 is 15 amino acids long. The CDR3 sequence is CAWSELAGDLYEQYF. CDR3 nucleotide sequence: TGTGCCTGGAGCGAATTAGCGGGGGACCTCTACGAGCAGTACTTC.

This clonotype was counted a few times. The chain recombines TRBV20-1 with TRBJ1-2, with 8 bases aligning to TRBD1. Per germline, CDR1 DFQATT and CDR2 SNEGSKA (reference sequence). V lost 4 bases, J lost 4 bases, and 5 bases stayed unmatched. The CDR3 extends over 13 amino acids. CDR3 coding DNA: TGCAGTGCTACCATCGGGACAGGCTATGGCTACACCTTC. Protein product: CSATIGTGYGYTF.

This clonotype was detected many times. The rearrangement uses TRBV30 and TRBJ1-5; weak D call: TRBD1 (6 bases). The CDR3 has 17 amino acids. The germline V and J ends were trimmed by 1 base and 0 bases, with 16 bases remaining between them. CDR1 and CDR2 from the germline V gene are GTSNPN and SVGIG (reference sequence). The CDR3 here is CAWSEIEGEYSNQPQHF. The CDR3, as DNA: TGTGCCTGGAGTGAGATTGAGGGGGAATATAGCAATCAGCCCCAGCATTTT.

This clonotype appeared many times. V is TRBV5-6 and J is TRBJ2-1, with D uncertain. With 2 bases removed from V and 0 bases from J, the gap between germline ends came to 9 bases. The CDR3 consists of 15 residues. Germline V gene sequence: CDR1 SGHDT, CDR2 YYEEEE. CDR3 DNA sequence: TGTGCCAGCAGCTTCACCACGAGCTCCTACAATGAGCAGTTCTTC. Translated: CASSFTTSSYNEQFF. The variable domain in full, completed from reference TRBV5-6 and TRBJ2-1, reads DAGVTQSPTHLIKTRGQQVTLRCSPKSGHDTVSWYQQALGQGPQFIFQYYEEEERQRGNFPDRFSGHQFPNYSSELNVNALLLGDSALYLCASSFTTSSYNEQFFGPGTRLTVL.

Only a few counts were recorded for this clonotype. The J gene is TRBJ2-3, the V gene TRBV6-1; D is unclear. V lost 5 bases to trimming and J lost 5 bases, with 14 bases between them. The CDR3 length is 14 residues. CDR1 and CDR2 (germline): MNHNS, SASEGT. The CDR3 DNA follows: TGTGCCAGCAGTCCAGGATCTGCAAAAGATACGCAGTATTTT. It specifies CASSPGSAKDTQYF.

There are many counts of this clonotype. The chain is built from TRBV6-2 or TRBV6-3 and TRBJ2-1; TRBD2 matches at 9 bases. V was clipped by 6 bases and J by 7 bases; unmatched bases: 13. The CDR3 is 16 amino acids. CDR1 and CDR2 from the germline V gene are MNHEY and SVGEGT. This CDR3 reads CASRLLGRGGTNEQFF. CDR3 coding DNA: TGTGCCAGCAGGCTATTGGGGCGGGGGGGAACGAATGAGCAGTTCTTC.

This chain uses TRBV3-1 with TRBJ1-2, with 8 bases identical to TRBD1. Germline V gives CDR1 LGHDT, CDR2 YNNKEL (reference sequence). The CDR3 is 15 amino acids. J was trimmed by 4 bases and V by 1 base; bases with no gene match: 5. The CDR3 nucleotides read TGTGCCAGCAGCCAAGTTAGGACAGGGAGCTATGGCTACACCTTC. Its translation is CASSQVRTGSYGYTF. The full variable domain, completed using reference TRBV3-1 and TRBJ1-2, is DTAVSQTPKYLVTQMGNDKSIKCEQNLGHDTMYWYKQDSKKFLKIMFSYNNKELIINETVPNRFSPKSPDKAHLNLHINSLELGDSAVYFCASSQVRTGSYGYTFGSGTRLTVV.

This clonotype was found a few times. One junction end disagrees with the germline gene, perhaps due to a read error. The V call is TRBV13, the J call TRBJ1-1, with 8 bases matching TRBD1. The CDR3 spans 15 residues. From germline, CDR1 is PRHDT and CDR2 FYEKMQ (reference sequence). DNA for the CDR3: TGCGCCAGCAGCCAAGTGGACAGGGAGAACACTGAAGCTTTCTTT. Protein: CASSQVDRENTEAFF.

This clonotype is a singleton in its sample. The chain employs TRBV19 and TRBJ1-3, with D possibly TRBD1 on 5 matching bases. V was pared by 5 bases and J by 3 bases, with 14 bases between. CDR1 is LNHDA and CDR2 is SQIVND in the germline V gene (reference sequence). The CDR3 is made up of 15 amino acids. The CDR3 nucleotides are TGTGCCAGTAGTCTCACCGACAGAGATGGAAACACCATATATTTT. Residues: CASSLTDRDGNTIYF.